Described below is a single T cell receptor (beta chain) sequence and its context. This sample also contains other DNA sequences that code for the same CDR3. Only in-frame clones appear in the TCRdb table, and some are missing; sequencing was by immunoSEQ multiplex PCR. The repertoire holds roughly 120,000 clones, with less than 85% as singletons. The CDR3 length is 13 residues. Trimming removed 3 bases from V and 4 bases from J, with 9 bases in between. Germline V gene data show CDR1 as SGHTA and CDR2 as FQGNSA. This sample stems from a study of blood T cell repertoires in COVID-19. Study details: There were acute and convalescent COVID-19 samples, and they came from the United States, Italy and Spain.

The sequencing sample was made of peripheral blood. J is TRBJ1-2 and V is TRBV7-2; perhaps TRBD1 as D (5 bases). The receptor was derived from a human donor in a cohort sampled during active or convalescent COVID-19. The chain's CDR3 is CASSFRGSYGYTF. The DNA for the CDR3 is TGTGCCAGCAGCTTCCGGGGGAGCTATGGCTACACCTTC.